Detailed here is one T cell receptor (beta chain). The antigen is unknown. Healthy individuals who donated bone marrow served as the donors. The PCR was carried out with 60 Vbeta primers and 13 Jbeta primers. TCRdb's table, derived via immunoSEQ multiplex PCR, lists solely in-frame clones and lacks some. This table has tens of thousands of clones, approximately 83% appearing once. The source of the sample is a study of cytomegalovirus exposure and HLA in healthy donors. Whole-study results and caveats: In a later analysis, an Asian-associated ancestry cluster reportedly showed fewer N-insertions than the roughly 730-donor mean. Earlier results showed most TCR beta V segments being productive about 87% or about 30% of the time. One variant, a missense change in DCLRE1C, was linked in a later analysis to TCR beta V- and J-gene trimming.

Sequenced material: PBMCs. This clonotype originated in a man aged 45-65 years in good health and CMV-seronegative.

CDR3 sequence reads: CASSIEGQGNTEAFF. The CDR3 DNA is TGTGCCAGCAGTATAGAAGGACAGGGGAACACTGAAGCTTTCTTT. The chain joins TRBV28 to TRBJ1-1, with TRBD1 identical over 8 bases. CDR1 is MDHEN and CDR2 is SYDVKM in the germline V gene. V gave up 5 bases and J gave up 1 base; unmatched junction bases: 6. This CDR3 contains 15 residues.